Given below is one T cell receptor (beta chain) in context. This clonotype was counted a few times. The clone's antigen remains unknown. No base-level quality is on record; no much larger clone is a single base apart. The data stem from a study of molecular identifiers for immune sequencing clone quantification (dated by TCRdb to between 2018 and 2020). General notes on the study: In a replicate experiment, RNA from roughly 20,000 or 100,000 naive CD8 T cells was split into five aliquots, four of which were sequenced. The study was a methods study using CD8 T cells to benchmark molecular-identifier clustering-based TCR repertoire sequencing (MIDCIRS) and TCR RNA copy counting.

The trim is 3 bases for V and 5 bases for J, with a gap of 13 bases between the germline ends. From the cysteine up to the phenylalanine, the CDR3 has a length of 14 residues. Just CDR3 DNA is preserved here, 42 bases in frame from base 1. Via the germline V gene, CDR1 is MDHEN and CDR2 SYDVKM. Results and caveats for the whole study, not just this receptor: In CMV-specific effector cells, over 99% of molecules were held by clones above 20 RNA copies, whereas under 1% of molecules were held by such clones in naive cells. Without barcode sub-clustering, chimeric consensus sequences inflated TCR diversity; chimeras reached as high as 47%. Identical TCR molecules sharing a barcode could cause highly expanded clone sizes to be underestimated. Modeling indicated around 3.2 TCR RNA copies recovered per cell, compared with about 10 by digital PCR, which implies a capture efficiency of about 31%. Even against a background of around 950,000 naive CD8 T cells, spiked-in Jurkat TCR RNA amounting to a single cell's worth was reported to be detectable. Spiked-in Jurkat TCR RNA (approximately 9 copies' worth), which is not part of the donor repertoire, was contained in the naive libraries.

Libraries of naive CD8 T cells were generated from roughly 20,000 to 1,000,000 sorted cells, with 10%, 30% or 50% of the purified RNA used. Naive CD8 T cells, defined as CD8+CD4-CCR7+CD45RA+, were FACS-sorted into RLT Plus buffer on a BD FACSAria II. To test detection sensitivity, Jurkat RNA equal to about nine TCR copies was added to samples of roughly 17,000-1,100,000 naive CD8 T cells. CD8 T cells were enriched with RosetteSep CD8+ T Cell Enrichment Cocktail and Ficoll-Paque, followed by ACK red cell lysis. The library was prepared using PCR. TCRdb names Illumina HiSeq 4000 as the instrument used. Bulk TCR libraries were prepared as previously described, using TCR primers listed in Table S5. Total RNA was purified with the Qiagen AllPrep DNA/RNA kit. Reads from multiple sequencing runs of the same library were pooled before analysis. From the authors' description of their analysis: Reads were retained only if their TCR constant sequence matched exactly, and those retained reads were trimmed to 150 nt and grouped according to their 12-nt molecular barcodes. Reads in each barcode group were sub-clustered using a 15% Levenshtein threshold, and a quality-weighted consensus sequence was built for each RNA molecule. Non-functional sequences were removed, as were lower-count sequences one edit away from another. Barcode sub-clusters with fewer than 20% of the maximum read count were removed, based on fitting two negative binomial distributions. The raw public data were reprocessed by TCRdb itself: fastp quality trimming at Q25, MiXCR clonotype calling, in-frame beta chains only. Identical CDR3 proteins give one entry, which carries the most common genes and DNA. The V and J calls, along with clone size, are taken from TCRdb and not from the paper's own processing. This sample comprises around 470,000 distinct CDR3 sequences, 20% to 25% of them detected only once. Of the sample, around 0.86% falls within the top ten clones.

The chain was built from TRBV28 and TRBJ2-5; 6 matching bases give a weak D call of TRBD1. What was sequenced was naive CD8+ T cells from blood, with Jurkat cell RNA spiked in. Taken with the paper, the label for cell subset or site translates to: FACS-sorted CD8+CD4-CCR7+CD45RA+ naive T cells. The sequence was collected from a human donor in good health. Some libraries in this study had Jurkat cell RNA spiked in. The CDR3 reads CASSLQGSGETQYF. The DNA is as follows: TGTGCCAGCAGTTTGCAGGGGTCAGGGGAGACCCAGTACTTC.